This T cell receptor beta chain was recorded in a study of CDR3 diversity in severe acne. This CDR3 comprises 15 residues. Germline-derived CDR1 and CDR2 are SGHVS and FNYEAQ. The V gene end was trimmed by 5 bases and the J gene end by 7 bases; junction bases not matched to a gene: 5. MiXCR, run by TCRdb on the PCR reads, gives a single entry per CDR3 protein. The sample shows fewer than 90,000 distinct CDR3 sequences, 51% of them seen only once. The TCR comes from a male donor in good health, without acne. Specimen: blood. This chain uses TRBV7-6 with TRBJ2-1; 13 bases fit TRBD2. The CDR3 sequence is CASSPLAGGNNEQFF. DNA of the CDR3: TGTGCCAGCAGCCCACTAGCGGGAGGGAATAATGAGCAGTTCTTC.